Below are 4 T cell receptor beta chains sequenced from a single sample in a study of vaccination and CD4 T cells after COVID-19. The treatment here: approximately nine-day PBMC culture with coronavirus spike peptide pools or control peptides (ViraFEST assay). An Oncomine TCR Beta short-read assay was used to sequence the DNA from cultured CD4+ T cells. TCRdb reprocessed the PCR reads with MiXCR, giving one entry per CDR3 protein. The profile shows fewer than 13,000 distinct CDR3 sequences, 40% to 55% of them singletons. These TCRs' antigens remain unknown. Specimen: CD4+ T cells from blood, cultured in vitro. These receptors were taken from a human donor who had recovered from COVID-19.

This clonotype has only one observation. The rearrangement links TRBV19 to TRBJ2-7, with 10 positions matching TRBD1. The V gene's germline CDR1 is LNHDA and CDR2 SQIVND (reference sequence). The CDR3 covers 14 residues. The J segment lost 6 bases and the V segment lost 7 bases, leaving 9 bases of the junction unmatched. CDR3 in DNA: TGTGCCAGTACCCCGGGACAGGGGACTGGCGAGCAGTACTTC. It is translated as CASTPGQGTGEQYF.

CDR3 loop: CASSRDPDRETQYF. The CDR3, as DNA: TGCGCCAGCAGCAGGGACCCGGACCGGGAGACCCAGTACTTC. The chain has TRBV10-1 and TRBJ2-5, with D possibly being TRBD1 or TRBD2 (5 bases each). CDR1 WNHNN and CDR2 SYGVQD come from the germline V gene (reference sequence). V dropped 6 bases and J dropped 5 bases, with 16 bases sitting between them. The CDR3 runs to 14 residues.

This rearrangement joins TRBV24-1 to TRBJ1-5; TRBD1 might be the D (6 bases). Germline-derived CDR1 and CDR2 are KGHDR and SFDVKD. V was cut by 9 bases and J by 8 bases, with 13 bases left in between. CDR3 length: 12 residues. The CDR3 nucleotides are TGTGCCACCTCTGGGGGCAGGGAGCCCCAGCATTTT. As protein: CATSGGREPQHF.

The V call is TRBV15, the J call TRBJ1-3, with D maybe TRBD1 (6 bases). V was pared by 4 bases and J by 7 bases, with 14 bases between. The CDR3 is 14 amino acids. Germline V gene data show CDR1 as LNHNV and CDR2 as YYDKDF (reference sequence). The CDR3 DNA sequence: TGTGCCACCAGCACCCGATCGGGGGGCAACACCATATATTTT. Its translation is CATSTRSGGNTIYF.